Below are 28 T cell receptor beta chains sequenced from a single sample in a study of OX40 agonist ivuxolimab in advanced cancers. The repertoire was sequenced with immunoSEQ multiplex PCR; TCRdb's copy has only in-frame clones and lacks some. The top ten clones hold 0.47% of a sample with approximately 81,000 clones, approximately 90% of them seen once. The starting material was CD4+ or CD8+ T cells sorted from blood, obtained in a trial of the OX40 agonist ivuxolimab. These receptors all come from an adult with an advanced solid tumor such as melanoma, head and neck, liver or kidney cancer.

This chain connects TRBV5-1 to TRBJ1-2, with no clear D. CDR1 is SGHRS, CDR2 YFSETQ, per germline. V lost 4 bases and J 7 bases, leaving 20 bases between the germline ends. The CDR3 is made up of 15 amino acids. Written as DNA, the CDR3 is TGCGCCAGCAGCACAACCCCCGCCTCGGAGGGTGGCTACACCTTC. It specifies CASSTTPASEGGYTF.

The J gene is TRBJ2-7, the V gene TRBV5-4; D call uncertain. Trimming took 0 bases from V and 0 from J, leaving 7 bases between them. This CDR3 has 14 residues. CDR1 is SGHNT, CDR2 YYREEE, per germline (reference sequence). Here the CDR3 reads CASSLASLSYEQYF. CDR3 sequence (DNA): TGTGCCAGCAGCTTGGCAAGCCTCTCCTACGAGCAGTACTTC.

The CDR3 DNA reads as TGTGCCAGCAGCTTAAGCGTGTCGGGTGGCTACACCTTC. Translating gives CASSLSVSGGYTF. The chain uses TRBV7-3 and TRBJ1-2; no clear D gene. Trimming removed 1 base from V and 7 bases from J, with 10 bases in between. CDR1 SGHTA and CDR2 FQGTGA come from the germline V gene. There are 13 residues in the CDR3.

The V call is TRBV7-3, the J call TRBJ1-1; tentative D call: TRBD1 (5 bases). The V end lost 6 bases, the J end lost 4 bases, and 9 bases lay between the germline ends. CDR3 length: 12 residues. Germline loops: CDR1 SGHTA, CDR2 FQGTGA. In DNA form, the CDR3 reads TGTGCCAGCAGGGGGGTCCTCACTGAAGCTTTCTTT. Its protein product is CASRGVLTEAFF.

The rearrangement links TRBV7-9 to TRBJ1-5, with D perhaps TRBD1 (5 bases). CDR1 is SEHNR and CDR2 is FQNEAQ in the germline V gene (reference sequence). This CDR3 has 13 amino acids. V shed 2 bases and J shed 8 bases, with 10 bases lying between them. CDR3 nucleotides: TGTGCCAGCAGCTTAACAGGTCCAGAGCCCCAGCATTTT. Translating gives CASSLTGPEPQHF.

This chain uses TRBV29-1 with TRBJ2-1; D may be TRBD2 (6 bases). Looked up from germline, CDR1 is SQVTM and CDR2 is ANQGSEA. The CDR3 extends over 13 amino acids. With 7 bases removed from V and 2 bases from J, the gap between germline ends came to 12 bases. CDR3 bases: TGCAGCGGACGGGGGTTCGCCTACAATGAGCAGTTCTTC. Translated: CSGRGFAYNEQFF.

V is TRBV13 and J is TRBJ2-2; TRBD1 matches at 8 bases. Germline lookup yields CDR1 PRHDT and CDR2 FYEKMQ (reference sequence). With 4 bases clipped from V and 4 bases from J, the junction kept 14 bases outside the gene matches. The CDR3 is 18 residues long. The chain's CDR3 is CASSSTTGVQRFTGELFF. The DNA for the CDR3 is TGTGCCAGCAGCTCGACGACAGGGGTCCAAAGATTCACCGGGGAGCTGTTTTTT. Using reference TRBV13 and TRBJ2-2 for the parts outside the CDR3, the full variable domain is AAGVIQSPRHLIKEKRETATLKCYPIPRHDTVYWYQQGPGQDPQFLISFYEKMQSDKGSIPDRFSAQQFSDYHSELNMSSLELGDSALYFCASSSTTGVQRFTGELFFGEGSRLTVL.

This chain uses TRBV6-5 with TRBJ2-2, with TRBD2 as a possible D gene (5 bases). Germline V CDR1 and CDR2: MNHEY, SVGAGI. The CDR3 is made up of 15 amino acids. V gave up 9 bases and J gave up 1 base, with 15 bases separating them. The CDR3 protein is CASTDGGLNTGELFF. The DNA of the CDR3 is TGTGCCAGTACGGACGGAGGATTGAACACCGGGGAGCTGTTTTTT.

The chain employs TRBV4-2 and TRBJ2-5, with D possibly being TRBD2 (5 bases). The CDR3 sequence is 13 residues long. The germline V gene has CDR1 LGHNA and CDR2 YNFKEQ. The V end lost 7 bases, the J end lost 5 bases, and 14 bases lay between the germline ends. CDR3 sequence: CASILLTGETQYF. The CDR3 nucleotides are TGTGCCAGCATCCTACTGACGGGGGAGACCCAGTACTTC.

The gene calls are TRBV19 and TRBJ1-1; 7 bases line up with TRBD1. Germline lookup yields CDR1 LNHDA and CDR2 SQIVND (reference sequence). V lost 3 bases, J lost 1 base, and 8 bases stayed unmatched. The CDR3 length is 16 residues. The CDR3 DNA reads TGTGCCAGTAGTATTGGGTACAGGGGTAAGAACACTGAAGCTTTCTTT. It encodes CASSIGYRGKNTEAFF.

This clone was observed a few times. The V gene is TRBV7-2, the J gene TRBJ2-5; D remains ambiguous. The V end was cut by 1 base, the J end by 4 bases, with 16 bases between. The CDR3 is 16 amino acids. Germline-derived CDR1 and CDR2 are SGHTA and FQGNSA. The CDR3: CASSLGFRIGAETQYF. The CDR3 coding sequence is TGTGCCAGCAGCTTAGGATTCCGGATCGGAGCAGAGACCCAGTACTTC. Combining the CDR3 with reference TRBV7-2 and TRBJ2-5 gives the whole variable domain GAGVSQSPSNKVTEKGKDVELRCDPISGHTALYWYRQSLGQGLEFLIYFQGNSAPDKSGLPSDRFSAERTGGSVSTLTIQRTQQEDSAVYLCASSLGFRIGAETQYFGPGTRLLVL.

The chain recombines TRBV7-3 with TRBJ2-1; TRBD1 might be the D (5 bases). With 2 bases removed from V and 13 bases from J, the gap between germline ends came to 15 bases. The CDR3 runs to 13 residues. In germline, CDR1 is SGHTA, CDR2 FQGTGA. CDR3 loop: CASSLERTREQFF. CDR3 in DNA: TGTGCCAGCAGCTTAGAGAGGACAAGAGAACAGTTCTTC.

This chain connects TRBV19 to TRBJ2-7; maybe TRBD1 (5 bases). Trimming removed 5 bases at V and 7 bases at J, with 18 bases between. Germline V gene data show CDR1 as LNHDA and CDR2 as SQIVND (reference sequence). The CDR3 spans 14 residues. DNA for the CDR3: TGTGCCAGTAGTCCGCAGACAGTCTTGGAAGAGCAGTACTTC. This encodes CASSPQTVLEEQYF.

The V call is TRBV6-5, the J call TRBJ2-7, with 7 positions matching TRBD1. The junction had 6 bases not matched to a gene; V was cut back by 6 bases and J by 10 bases. The CDR3 has 11 amino acids. Germline CDR1 is MNHEY and CDR2 is SVGAGI. In DNA, the CDR3 is TGTGCCAGCAGCAACACAGGGGTCCAGTACTTC. Translation: CASSNTGVQYF.

The chain joins TRBV9 to TRBJ1-1, with D hard to call. CDR1 is SGDLS and CDR2 is YYNGEE in the germline V gene. The V and J ends lost 0 bases and 5 bases respectively, with 14 bases between them. The CDR3 covers 15 residues. The CDR3 DNA reads as TGTGCCAGCAGCGTAGCCCCTAGCGCACAGACTGAAGCTTTCTTT. Amino acid sequence: CASSVAPSAQTEAFF.

In regard to this clone: Because it lacks the conserved phenylalanine or tryptophan at the end, this CDR3 is likely a read error. The chain combines TRBV7-2 with TRBJ1-6; D remains unclear. Trimming took off 3 bases at V and 14 bases at J, with 14 bases between the two ends. Germline V gene data show CDR1 as SGHTA and CDR2 as FQGNSA. This CDR3 has 13 residues. CDR3 region: CASSLAAGWTLHL. The DNA for the CDR3 is TGTGCCAGCAGCTTGGCTGCGGGGTGGACCCTCCACCTT.

The chain employs TRBV23-1 and TRBJ2-6; D is undetermined. TRBV23-1 is classed as an ORF, of uncertain function. V was cut by 9 bases and J by 0 bases, with 21 bases left in between. The CDR3 runs 18 residues. The CDR3 sequence: CASKFRRRVTSGANVLTF. The DNA of the CDR3 is TGCGCCAGTAAATTCCGACGGAGAGTAACCTCTGGGGCCAACGTCCTGACTTTC.

The J gene is TRBJ1-2, the V gene TRBV7-2; TRBD1 agrees at 8 bases. The V and J ends lost 7 bases and 8 bases, in that order; junction bases with no gene match: 9. The CDR3 length is 13 residues. The germline gives CDR1 SGHTA, CDR2 FQGNSA. CDR3 sequence reads: CASTPGQGRGYTF. The CDR3 nucleotides read TGTGCCAGCACCCCCGGACAGGGAAGAGGCTACACCTTC.

The CDR3 sequence: CARQQDSSSYNSPLHF. The DNA of the CDR3 is TGTGCCAGGCAACAAGACAGTAGCTCCTATAATTCACCCCTCCACTTT. The rearrangement links TRBV28 to TRBJ1-6; D might be TRBD1 (5 bases). The CDR3 has 16 residues. V lost 9 bases and J 0 bases, leaving 15 bases between the germline ends. Germline CDR1 reads MDHEN; CDR2 reads SYDVKM.

The CDR3 nucleotides read TGTGCCAGCAGGTACAGTGGGGGGCTGGGTCAGCCCCAGCATTTT. It specifies CASRYSGGLGQPQHF. V and J are TRBV2 and TRBJ1-5, with a tentative D call TRBD1 (6 bases). The CDR3 totals 15 residues. Germline CDR1 and CDR2: SNHLY and FYNNEI. With 6 bases removed from V and 6 bases from J, the gap between germline ends came to 18 bases.

The J gene is TRBJ1-6, the V gene TRBV7-2; D is possibly TRBD1 (6 bases). In germline, CDR1 is SGHTA, CDR2 FQGNSA. V lost 6 bases and J 0 bases, leaving 12 bases between the germline ends. The CDR3 runs 16 residues. The CDR3 sequence: CASRGDRSSYNSPLHF. CDR3 nucleotides: TGTGCCAGCAGGGGAGACAGGAGCTCCTATAATTCACCCCTCCACTTT.

This clone was counted once. The chain joins TRBV6-1 to TRBJ2-5; 9 nucleotides line up with TRBD1. The J segment lost 5 bases and the V segment lost 5 bases, leaving 6 bases of the junction unmatched. CDR1 is MNHNS and CDR2 is SASEGT in the germline V gene. This CDR3 has 14 amino acids. As DNA, the CDR3 is TGTGCCAGCAGTCCACAGGGGGCAGGGGAGACCCAGTACTTC. Its translation is CASSPQGAGETQYF.

V is TRBV5-5 and J is TRBJ1-5, with no clear D. Germline loops: CDR1 SGHKS, CDR2 YYEKEE (reference sequence). Trimming cost V 1 base and J 5 bases, with 7 bases left between them. The CDR3 consists of 13 residues. The CDR3 loop is CASSLYEDQPQHF. The CDR3 nucleotides read TGTGCCAGCAGCTTGTACGAAGATCAGCCCCAGCATTTT.

This clone has a handful of counts. The chain is built from TRBV29-1 and TRBJ2-2, with D perhaps matching TRBD1 (7 bases). The V gene's germline CDR1 is SQVTM and CDR2 ANQGSEA. V lost 6 bases and J 2 bases, leaving 13 bases between the germline ends. The CDR3 runs 14 residues. CDR3 nucleotide sequence: TGCAGCGTGCGGAGGGACAGAAACACCGGGGAGCTGTTTTTT. Translation: CSVRRDRNTGELFF.

V and J are TRBV9 and TRBJ1-4, with D maybe TRBD1 (6 bases). Germline CDR1 is SGDLS and CDR2 is YYNGEE. The V end lost 3 bases, the J end lost 8 bases, and 17 bases lay between the germline ends. This CDR3 spans 15 amino acids. The CDR3 DNA reads as TGTGCCAGCAGCGGACACAGGGAGGACCCGGAAAAACTGTTTTTT. Translation gives CASSGHREDPEKLFF.

The chain links TRBV18 to TRBJ2-1, with 10 nucleotides matching TRBD2. Germline CDR1 KGHSH, CDR2 LQKENI. This CDR3 has 15 amino acids. After removal of 4 bases from V and 4 bases from J, the junction contained 4 bases not matched to a gene. CDR3 in DNA: TGTGCCAGCTCACGAACTAGCGGGGATTACAATGAGCAGTTCTTC. It translates to CASSRTSGDYNEQFF.

This rearrangement joins TRBV5-5 to TRBJ1-1; no clear D gene. CDR1 and CDR2 (germline): SGHKS, YYEKEE (reference sequence). The CDR3 is 13 residues long. Trimming pared 4 bases from V and 3 bases from J, leaving 10 bases between. Written as DNA, the CDR3 is TGTGCCAGCAGCCTGGACCTTCACACTGAAGCTTTCTTT. It specifies CASSLDLHTEAFF.

This chain connects TRBV11-3 to TRBJ2-2; D remains unclear. The ends were cut back, 0 bases at V and 5 bases at J, with 4 bases in the middle. Germline values: CDR1 SGHNT, CDR2 YENEEA. CDR3 length: 13 residues. The CDR3 sequence: CASSLDRTGELFF. The CDR3 nucleotides read TGTGCCAGCAGCTTAGATCGGACCGGGGAGCTGTTTTTT.